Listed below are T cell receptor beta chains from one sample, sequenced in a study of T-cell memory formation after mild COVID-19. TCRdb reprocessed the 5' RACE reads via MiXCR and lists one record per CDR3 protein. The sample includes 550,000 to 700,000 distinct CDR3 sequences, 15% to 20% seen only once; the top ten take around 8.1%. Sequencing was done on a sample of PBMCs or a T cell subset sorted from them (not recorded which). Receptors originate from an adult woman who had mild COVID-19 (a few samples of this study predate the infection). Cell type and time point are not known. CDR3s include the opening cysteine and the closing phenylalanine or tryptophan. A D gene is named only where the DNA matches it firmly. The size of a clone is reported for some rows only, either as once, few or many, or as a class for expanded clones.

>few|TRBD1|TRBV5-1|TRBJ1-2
TGCGCCAGCCAGGGCACAGGGGGCTTTGGCTACACCTTC
CASQGTGGFGYTF
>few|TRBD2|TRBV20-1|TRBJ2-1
TGCAGTGCTAGGGCAGCCGGGACTAGCGACCACAATGAGCAGTTCTTC
CSARAAGTSDHNEQFF
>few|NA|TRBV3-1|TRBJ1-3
TGTGCCAGCAGCCAAGACCAACGTTTGTCAGTGATCTCTGGAAACACCATATATTTT
CASSQDQRLSVISGNTIYF
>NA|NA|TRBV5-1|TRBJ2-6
TGCGCCAGCAGCATTGACGGTAGCTCTGGGGCCAACGTCCTGACTTTC
CASSIDGSSGANVLTF
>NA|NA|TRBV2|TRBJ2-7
TGTGCCAGCAAGCGAGACACCCCTACGGAGCAGTACTTC
CASKRDTPTEQYF
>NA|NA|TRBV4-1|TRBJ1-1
TGCGCCAGCAGCCCGGGGGTAATGAACACTGAAGCTTTCTTT
CASSPGVMNTEAFF
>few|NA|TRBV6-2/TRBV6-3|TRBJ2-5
TGTGCCAGCAGTTACTCGGGAAGCGGGCCACCGGGAGAGACCCAGTACTTC
CASSYSGSGPPGETQYF
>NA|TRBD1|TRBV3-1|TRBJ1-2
TGTGCCAGCAGCCGGGGCCCGGACAGGGTTAACTATGGCTACACCTTC
CASSRGPDRVNYGYTF
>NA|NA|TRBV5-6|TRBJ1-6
TGTGCCAGCAGCTCAGGGCACGCCGGGTCACCCCTCCACTTT
CASSSGHAGSPLHF
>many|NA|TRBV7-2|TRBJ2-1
TGTGCCAGCAGCTTCTCCTGGGGAGCTAATGAGCAGTTCTTC
CASSFSWGANEQFF
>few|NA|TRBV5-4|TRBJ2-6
TGTGCCAGCAGCTTCCGCGGACAGTCCACTGGGGCCAACGTCCTGACTTTC
CASSFRGQSTGANVLTF
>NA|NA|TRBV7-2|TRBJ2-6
TGTGCCAGCTCCAAGCGCCAGGGTTCTTCTGGGGCCAACGTCCTGACTTTC
CASSKRQGSSGANVLTF
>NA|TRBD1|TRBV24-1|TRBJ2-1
TGTGCCACCAGTGATGCCCTGGGGACAGGGGACTACAATGAGCAGTTCTTC
CATSDALGTGDYNEQFF
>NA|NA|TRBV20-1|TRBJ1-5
TGCAGTGCTCACCCGGAGGGACAATTAAGCAATCAGCCCCAGCATTTT
CSAHPEGQLSNQPQHF
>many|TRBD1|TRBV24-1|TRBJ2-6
TGTGCCACCAGTGATATCCCCAACTACAGGGGTGAAAACTCTGGGGCCAACGTCCTGACTTTC
CATSDIPNYRGENSGANVLTF
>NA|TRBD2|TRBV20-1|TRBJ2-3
TGCAGTGCTAGATCCCTAGCGGGAGGGCTGTTGCAGTATTTT
CSARSLAGGLLQYF
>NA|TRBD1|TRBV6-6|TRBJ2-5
TGTGCCAGCTTTCCGTGGGACAGGGGAGGAGGAGAGACCCAGTACTTC
CASFPWDRGGGETQYF
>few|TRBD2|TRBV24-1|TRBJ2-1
TGTGCCACCAGTGAACCTCCGGGACTAGCGGGAGGCCGCGACGAGCAGTTCTTC
CATSEPPGLAGGRDEQFF
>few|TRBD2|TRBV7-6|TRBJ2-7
TGTGCCAGCAGCCTTGGGACTAGCGGGGGCTACGAGCAGTACTTC
CASSLGTSGGYEQYF
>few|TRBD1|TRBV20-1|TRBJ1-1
TGCAGTGCTAGACAGGGGGCGGGGACTGAAGCTTTCTTT
CSARQGAGTEAFF
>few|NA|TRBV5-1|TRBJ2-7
TGCGCCAGCAGGATGGGCGGGATGGAGCCCGAGCAGTACTTC
CASRMGGMEPEQYF
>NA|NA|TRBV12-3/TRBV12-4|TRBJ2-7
TGTGCCAGCAGTATAACGGACATCCACGAGCAGTACTTC
CASSITDIHEQYF
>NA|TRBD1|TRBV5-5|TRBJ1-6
TGTGCCAGCAGCTGGACCGGGACAGGGTCACAATCACCCCTCCACTTT
CASSWTGTGSQSPLHF
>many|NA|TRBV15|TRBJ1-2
TGTGCCACCAGCAGAGGGGGGACGGACCCAAGAAACACCTTC
CATSRGGTDPRNTF
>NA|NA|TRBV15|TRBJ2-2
TGTGCCATCGATGATTCGGGCCCGGGCACCGGGGAGCTGTTTTTT
CAIDDSGPGTGELFF
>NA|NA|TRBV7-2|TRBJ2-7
TGTGCCAGCAGCTTAAGGGAGCAGCACTACGAGCAGTACTTC
CASSLREQHYEQYF
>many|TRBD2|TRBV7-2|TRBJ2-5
TGTGCCAGCAGCTTAGGTGGCGGGGGAGAGACCCAGTACTTC
CASSLGGGGETQYF
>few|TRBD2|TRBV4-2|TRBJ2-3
TGTGCCAGCAGCACTAGCGGAACAGATACGCAGTATTTT
CASSTSGTDTQYF